These 30 T cell receptor beta chains came from one sample sequenced in a study of cytomegalovirus exposure and HLA in healthy donors. The PCR contained 60 Vbeta and 13 Jbeta primers. The repertoire was sequenced with immunoSEQ multiplex PCR; TCRdb's copy has only in-frame clones and lacks some. Of more than 85,000 clones listed, approximately 80% were seen once; the top ten hold under 3%. Material: PBMCs. These TCRs come from a woman aged 60-75 years in good health and CMV-seropositive.

The chain has TRBV6-5 and TRBJ1-2; D possibly corresponds to TRBD1 (5 bases). CDR1 MNHEY and CDR2 SVGAGI come from the germline V gene. The length of the CDR3 is 15 residues. The V end lost 0 bases, the J end lost 7 bases, and 15 bases lay between the germline ends. CDR3 bases: TGTGCCAGCAGTTACTCGAGAACTATGGGGGGTGGCTACACCTTC. It codes for CASSYSRTMGGGYTF.

This chain joins TRBV27 and TRBJ2-7; 7 bases line up with TRBD1. This CDR3 region has 14 residues. V shed 2 bases and J 7 bases; nucleotides not matched to a gene: 8. Germline lookup yields CDR1 MNHEY and CDR2 SMNVEV (reference sequence). CDR3 in amino acids: CASSLVAGGLEQYF. The CDR3 nucleotides read TGTGCCAGCAGTTTAGTGGCAGGGGGTCTTGAGCAGTACTTC.

The J gene is TRBJ2-5, the V gene TRBV28, with 12 nucleotides matching TRBD2. The germline CDR1 and CDR2 sequences are MDHEN and SYDVKM. The CDR3 contains 17 residues. J lost 5 bases, V lost 5 bases, and 12 bases had no gene match. The CDR3 here is CASSKIRLAGVSETQYF. The DNA for the CDR3 is TGTGCCAGCAGTAAAATTCGACTAGCGGGAGTATCTGAGACCCAGTACTTC. Full variable domain (missing parts from reference TRBV28 and TRBJ2-5): DVKVTQSSRYLVKRTGEKVFLECVQDMDHENMFWYRQDPGLGLRLIYFSYDVKMKEKGDIPEGYSVSREKKERFSLILESASTNQTSMYLCASSKIRLAGVSETQYFGPGTRLLVL.

The V call is TRBV23-1, the J call TRBJ1-5; D gene uncertain. TRBV23-1 is reported as an ORF; its role is uncertain. Between the trimmed V and J ends, which lost 8 bases and 6 bases, there was a span of 17 bases. CDR3 length equals 14 residues. CDR3 in DNA: TGCGCCAGCGGGCTTCGAGTCAGCTGTCAGCCCCAGCATTTT. This sequence encodes CASGLRVSCQPQHF.

The chain is built from TRBV7-3 and TRBJ2-2; the match to TRBD2 covers 7 bases. The CDR3 runs 15 residues. Per germline, CDR1 SGHTA and CDR2 FQGTGA. Trimming cost V 4 bases and J 5 bases; bases outside gene matches: 7. The CDR3 protein is CASSYPGGGTGELFF. CDR3 bases: TGTGCCAGCAGCTATCCGGGGGGAGGGACCGGGGAGCTGTTTTTT.

This clone has more than one count but fewer than ten. The rearrangement joins TRBV29-1 to TRBJ2-1; 8 nucleotides match TRBD2. The ends lost 4 bases at V and 3 bases at J; junction bases unmatched: 8. The CDR3 has 15 residues. Looked up from germline, CDR1 is SQVTM and CDR2 is ANQGSEA. The CDR3 is CSVVSRGANYNEQFF. The CDR3 nucleotides are TGCAGCGTTGTCTCGCGGGGGGCCAACTACAATGAGCAGTTCTTC.

The chain uses TRBV7-2 and TRBJ1-5; TRBD1 matches at 7 bases. Germline CDR1 and CDR2: SGHTA and FQGNSA. The CDR3 runs to 16 residues. J gave up 0 bases and V 5 bases, and 7 bases lay outside the gene matches. CDR3 amino acids: CASSAGTVYSNQPQHF. CDR3 nucleotides: TGTGCCAGCAGCGCCGGGACAGTTTATAGCAATCAGCCCCAGCATTTT.

V and J are TRBV6-6 and TRBJ1-5; TRBD1 matches at 8 bases. Germline trimming cut 5 bases from V and 9 bases from J; bases unmatched to any gene: 15. Germline values: CDR1 MNHNY, CDR2 SVGAGI (reference sequence). The CDR3 loop spans 16 amino acids. CDR3 nucleotide sequence: TGTGCCAGCAGTAAGGGGGACAGGAAACATGAGTGGCCCCAGCATTTT. The encoded protein is CASSKGDRKHEWPQHF.

The gene calls are TRBV4-2 and TRBJ2-3, with a tentative D call TRBD2 (6 bases). V lost 0 bases and J lost 6, with 13 bases in between. The CDR3 has 15 amino acids. Per germline, CDR1 LGHNA and CDR2 YNFKEQ. As DNA, the CDR3 is TGTGCCAGCAGCCAAGAAAGAGGGAGGCGGGATACGCAGTATTTT. Translation gives CASSQERGRRDTQYF.

The CDR3 is CASRTGGSSYEQYF. CDR3 nucleotide sequence: TGTGCCAGCAGGACAGGGGGGAGCTCCTACGAGCAGTACTTC. This rearrangement joins TRBV2 to TRBJ2-7; 9 nucleotides agree with TRBD1. Germline-derived CDR1 and CDR2 are SNHLY and FYNNEI. The J segment lost 0 bases and the V segment lost 6 bases, leaving 3 bases of the junction unmatched. The CDR3 length is 14 residues.

The rearrangement links TRBV29-1 to TRBJ1-2, with 11 bases identical to TRBD1. From germline, CDR1 is SQVTM and CDR2 ANQGSEA. The CDR3 length is 14 residues. The junction had 4 bases not matched to a gene; V was cut back by 0 bases and J by 7 bases. The CDR3 DNA follows: TGCAGCGTTGAAGAGTCAGGACAGGGGGCTGGCTACACCTTC. Translation: CSVEESGQGAGYTF.

This chain links TRBV6-5 with TRBJ1-2, with a possible D match to TRBD1 (6 bases). In germline, CDR1 is MNHEY, CDR2 SVGAGI. V dropped 2 bases and J dropped 5 bases, with 12 bases sitting between them. The CDR3 is 14 residues long. CDR3 amino acids: CASSYGGAWYGYTF. Written as DNA, the CDR3 is TGTGCCAGCAGTTACGGGGGCGCTTGGTATGGCTACACCTTC.

The chain joins TRBV29-1 to TRBJ1-1, with 8 positions matching TRBD1. The CDR3 covers 12 residues. V lost 6 bases and J lost 6; bases outside the gene matches: 6. Germline V CDR1 and CDR2: SQVTM, ANQGSEA. CDR3 in amino acids: CSVAGGDAEAFF. In nucleotides, the CDR3 is TGCAGCGTCGCAGGGGGCGACGCTGAAGCTTTCTTT. Complete variable domain (other parts from reference TRBV29-1 and TRBJ1-1): SAVISQKPSRDICQRGTSLTIQCQVDSQVTMMFWYRQQPGQSLTLIATANQGSEATYESGFVIDKFPISRPNLTFSTLTVSNMSPEDSSIYLCSVAGGDAEAFFGQGTRLTVV.

This clone was observed once. The rearrangement links TRBV29-1 to TRBJ1-2, with 10 positions matching TRBD1. This CDR3 region has 13 residues. V trimming: 5 bases; J trimming: 4 bases; junction bases outside the gene matches: 4. The germline gives CDR1 SQVTM, CDR2 ANQGSEA. The DNA for the CDR3 is TGCAGCGTTACCTGGACAGGGGGCTATGGCTACACCTTC. Translating gives CSVTWTGGYGYTF.

The rearrangement joins TRBV7-6 to TRBJ1-4; 9 bases agree with TRBD1. CDR1 SGHVS and CDR2 FNYEAQ come from the germline V gene. This CDR3 contains 14 residues. With 4 bases clipped from V and 6 bases from J, the junction kept 3 bases outside the gene matches. The CDR3 sequence: CASSSGQGHEKLFF. CDR3 coding DNA: TGTGCCAGCAGCTCGGGACAGGGTCATGAAAAACTGTTTTTT.

V usage is TRBV25-1 and J usage is TRBJ2-2, with D perhaps TRBD2 (6 bases). V was cut by 1 base and J by 1 base, with 16 bases left in between. This CDR3 is 18 amino acids long. Germline CDR1 is MGHDK and CDR2 is SYGVNS. Written as DNA, the CDR3 is TGTGCCAGCAGTGAATTTCGGGGCGGGAAGGTGAACACCGGGGAGCTGTTTTTT. Translating it yields CASSEFRGGKVNTGELFF.

This chain links TRBV4-1 with TRBJ1-1, with D unclear. CDR1 is MGHRA, CDR2 YSYEKL, per germline. V shed 4 bases and J shed 5 bases, with 17 bases lying between them. The CDR3 runs to 15 residues. The CDR3: CASSLSLSSLTEAFF. Written as DNA, the CDR3 is TGCGCCAGCAGCCTTTCCCTTAGTTCTCTTACTGAAGCTTTCTTT.

The chain is built from TRBV29-1 and TRBJ1-2; 7 bases agree with TRBD1. V dropped 7 bases and J dropped 3; count of bases not matched to a gene: 2. This CDR3 contains 11 residues. Per germline, CDR1 SQVTM and CDR2 ANQGSEA. Here the CDR3 DNA reads TGCAGCGCCGGGACAGACTATGGCTACACCTTC. Amino acid sequence: CSAGTDYGYTF.

The genes are TRBV11-2 and TRBJ1-1; the D gene is possibly TRBD1 (6 bases). V lost 5 bases and J 9 bases, leaving 25 bases between the germline ends. Germline assignment: CDR1 SGHAT and CDR2 FQNNGV. The CDR3 is 16 amino acids. CDR3: CASSPPGWQGIAQAFF. For the CDR3, the DNA is TGTGCCAGCAGCCCACCTGGGTGGCAGGGGATAGCGCAAGCTTTCTTT.

V and J are TRBV7-9 and TRBJ2-1; TRBD2 matches 11 bases. The ends lost 5 bases at V and 2 bases at J; junction bases unmatched: 2. The germline CDR1 and CDR2 sequences are SEHNR and FQNEAQ (reference sequence). The CDR3 consists of 15 residues. This CDR3 is CASSKGLAAYNEQFF. The DNA of the CDR3 is TGTGCCAGCAGCAAGGGACTAGCGGCCTACAATGAGCAGTTCTTC.

This chain connects TRBV19 to TRBJ1-1; possibly TRBD1 for D (6 bases). The CDR3 totals 14 residues. Trimming stripped 3 bases from V and 4 bases from J, with 12 bases between. Germline CDR1 is LNHDA and CDR2 is SQIVND (reference sequence). The CDR3 coding sequence is TGTGCCAGTAGTATTAGGGGGTTGAGCACTGAAGCTTTCTTT. Translation: CASSIRGLSTEAFF.

This clone was recorded once. This chain joins TRBV7-9 and TRBJ2-1; D gene uncertain. Per the germline V gene, CDR1 is SEHNR and CDR2 is FQNEAQ (reference sequence). The CDR3 is made up of 13 amino acids. Trimming cost V 5 bases and J 3 bases, with 8 bases left between them. In nucleotides, the CDR3 is TGTGCCAGCAGCCGCGACAACTACAATGAGCAGTTCTTC. Translation: CASSRDNYNEQFF.

This chain connects TRBV10-3 to TRBJ1-1, with D tentatively TRBD1 (6 bases). The length of the CDR3 is 15 residues. Trimming left V 0 bases short and J 5 bases short, with 13 bases between. CDR1 and CDR2 from the germline V gene are ENHRY and SYGVKD. The CDR3 loop reads CAISESTGSGTEAFF. In DNA form, the CDR3 reads TGTGCCATCAGTGAGTCCACAGGGAGTGGAACTGAAGCTTTCTTT.

This clone has ten or more counts. DNA of the CDR3: TGTGCCATCAGTTGGGTGGCAGGGAAGAACACTGAAGCTTTCTTT. Translation: CAISWVAGKNTEAFF. The chain uses TRBV10-3 and TRBJ1-1; a possible D gene is TRBD1 (5 bases). The V gene lost 5 bases and the J gene lost 1 base, with 14 bases spanning the gap. This CDR3 has 15 amino acids. Germline values: CDR1 ENHRY, CDR2 SYGVKD.

This rearrangement joins TRBV18 to TRBJ2-7; perhaps TRBD2 as D (5 bases). The CDR3 runs 14 residues. The germline CDR1 and CDR2 sequences are KGHSH and LQKENI. Trimming removed 0 bases at V and 2 bases at J, with 8 bases between. The CDR3 loop is CASSPPEGPYEQYF. The CDR3 region has the DNA TGTGCCAGCTCACCACCCGAGGGCCCCTACGAGCAGTACTTC.

The CDR3 nucleotides read TGTGCCAGCAGAGACAGGGCGGGAGGTTTTACAGCAGATACGCAGTATTTT. This gives the protein CASRDRAGGFTADTQYF. This chain connects TRBV4-2 to TRBJ2-3; D possibly corresponds to TRBD2 (8 bases). This CDR3 contains 17 residues. Trimming removed 6 bases at V and 4 bases at J, with 23 bases between. Germline V gives CDR1 LGHNA, CDR2 YNFKEQ.

V gene TRBV28 combines with J gene TRBJ2-2; 9 bases align to TRBD1. V shed 9 bases and J 7 bases; nucleotides not matched to a gene: 9. Germline V gene lookup returns CDR1 MDHEN and CDR2 SYDVKM. The CDR3 is made up of 14 amino acids. CDR3 sequence: CASLRTGDIGELFF. For the CDR3, the DNA is TGTGCCAGTTTAAGGACAGGGGACATCGGGGAGCTGTTTTTT. Drawing the rest from reference TRBV28 and TRBJ2-2, the complete variable domain is DVKVTQSSRYLVKRTGEKVFLECVQDMDHENMFWYRQDPGLGLRLIYFSYDVKMKEKGDIPEGYSVSREKKERFSLILESASTNQTSMYLCASLRTGDIGELFFGEGSRLTVL.

J is TRBJ1-2 and V is TRBV2; 11 positions match TRBD1. V was clipped by 5 bases and J by 7 bases; unmatched bases: 3. Per the germline V gene, CDR1 is SNHLY and CDR2 is FYNNEI. This CDR3 has 13 amino acids. CDR3 DNA sequence: TGTGCCAGCAGTAAGGACAGGGGGCCTGGCTACACCTTC. As protein: CASSKDRGPGYTF.

This clone was observed a few times. The chain has TRBV7-9 and TRBJ1-4, with 7 bases fitting TRBD1. V was pared by 1 base and J by 8 bases, with 1 base of the junction left unmatched. This CDR3 is built from 13 residues. CDR1 and CDR2 from the germline V gene are SEHNR and FQNEAQ (reference sequence). CDR3 DNA sequence: TGTGCCAGCAGCTTAGAAGGGGGCGAAAAACTGTTTTTT. Its protein product is CASSLEGGEKLFF.

The rearrangement uses TRBV6-1 and TRBJ1-1, with D tentatively TRBD1 (6 bases). With 6 bases removed from V and 0 bases from J, the gap between germline ends came to 14 bases. The CDR3 is made up of 15 amino acids. Germline V CDR1 and CDR2: MNHNS, SASEGT. In DNA form, the CDR3 reads TGTGCCAGCAGCCCGTTCAGGGGATTGAACACTGAAGCTTTCTTT. Translation: CASSPFRGLNTEAFF.